Detailed here is one T cell receptor (beta chain). One Seattle source followed patients from active infection through their disease course. The data belong to a study of blood T cell repertoires in COVID-19. CDR3 length equals 14 residues. Germline loops: CDR1 LNHDA, CDR2 SQIVND (reference sequence). Trimming shortened V by 3 bases and J by 7 bases, and 15 bases separated the two germline ends. Sequencing used immunoSEQ multiplex PCR; TCRdb keeps in-frame clones, though not all of them. The table lists fewer than 250,000 clones, approximately 86% of them singletons. The chain uses TRBV19 and TRBJ1-1; D is perhaps TRBD1 (6 bases). This clonotype originated in a man in his 60s with COVID-19, enrolled during active disease. Sequencing used peripheral blood. The DNA of the CDR3 is TGTGCCAGTAGTATTGGGGGCCAGGCGGGTGAAGCTTTCTTT. Encoded protein: CASSIGGQAGEAFF.